The 30 T cell receptor beta chains in this list originate from one sample, sequenced in a study of T-cell reconstitution after alpha-beta-depleted transplantation in children. Unique molecular identifiers were incorporated during preparation of the TCRbeta library. MiXCR, applied by TCRdb to the PCR reads, yields one record per CDR3 protein. Of about 540,000 distinct CDR3 sequences detected, 15% to 20% appear once; the ten largest clones hold 3% to 4%. The source material was PBMCs from the stem cell graft donor, sampled from the stem cell graft. The receptor set was obtained from a human donor who donated a stem cell graft to a child with acute lymphoblastic leukemia.

Only a few counts were recorded for this clonotype. The V and J genes are TRBV4-1 and TRBJ2-1, with 8 bases matching TRBD2. Germline CDR1 MGHRA, CDR2 YSYEKL. V was pared by 6 bases and J by 9 bases, with 10 bases of the junction left unmatched. The CDR3 has 14 amino acids. The CDR3 sequence: CASRPAGGRVEQFF. The CDR3 coding sequence is TGCGCCAGCAGGCCGGCGGGAGGCAGGGTTGAGCAGTTCTTC.

The chain uses TRBV7-9 and TRBJ2-7, with TRBD1 matching over 8 bases. CDR1 and CDR2 (germline): SEHNR, FQNEAQ (reference sequence). CDR3 length: 16 residues. V trimming: 0 bases; J trimming: 2 bases; junction bases outside the gene matches: 6. The CDR3 loop reads CASSLAATGEAYEQYF. The CDR3 DNA reads TGTGCCAGCAGCTTAGCGGCGACAGGGGAGGCCTACGAGCAGTACTTC.

This clonotype was counted only a few times. The chain has TRBV5-1 and TRBJ1-1, with 10 bases identical to TRBD1. The CDR3 contains 13 residues. The germline CDR1 and CDR2 sequences are SGHRS and YFSETQ. V gave up 4 bases and J gave up 7 bases; unmatched junction bases: 4. The CDR3 here is CASSMGQGLEAFF. CDR3 coding DNA: TGCGCCAGCAGCATGGGACAGGGGCTTGAAGCTTTCTTT.

The chain uses TRBV5-1 and TRBJ2-3; no definite D call. Per germline, CDR1 SGHRS and CDR2 YFSETQ. Trimming left V 7 bases short and J 9 bases short, with 12 bases between. The length of the CDR3 is 11 residues. The CDR3 spells CASLIGTTQYF. Here the CDR3 DNA reads TGCGCCAGCCTGATCGGAACGACGCAGTATTTT.

CDR3: CASASFIGISGANVLTF. The DNA of the CDR3 is TGCGCCAGCGCCTCCTTTATCGGAATCTCTGGGGCCAACGTCCTGACTTTC. This chain connects TRBV5-1 to TRBJ2-6; D call uncertain. Germline V gene lookup returns CDR1 SGHRS and CDR2 YFSETQ. V lost 7 bases and J lost 0, with 17 bases in between. The CDR3 extends over 17 amino acids.

The rearrangement joins TRBV11-2 to TRBJ1-1; D unclear. The CDR3 runs 13 residues. Germline CDR1 and CDR2: SGHAT and FQNNGV. Trimming removed 1 base at V and 4 bases at J, with 7 bases between. The CDR3, as DNA: TGTGCCAGCAGCTTAGTTCCCCCCACTGAAGCTTTCTTT. Residues: CASSLVPPTEAFF.

This clonotype was recorded a few times. This chain joins TRBV5-1 and TRBJ2-5, with TRBD2 as a possible D gene (5 bases). The CDR3 totals 14 residues. Per the germline V gene, CDR1 is SGHRS and CDR2 is YFSETQ. Trimming took off 0 bases at V and 4 bases at J, with 10 bases between the two ends. DNA of the CDR3: TGCGCCAGCAGCTTGGTCCGAAGCGGAGAGACCCAGTACTTC. Protein sequence: CASSLVRSGETQYF.

The chain is built from TRBV18 and TRBJ2-5; no clear D. The CDR3 contains 12 residues. The germline gives CDR1 KGHSH, CDR2 LQKENI. Between the trimmed V and J ends, which lost 5 bases and 4 bases, there was a span of 8 bases. The CDR3 region is CASSEVRETQYF. The CDR3 DNA reads TGTGCCAGCTCAGAGGTACGAGAGACCCAGTACTTC.

In nucleotides, the CDR3 is TGTGCCAGCTCACTCTGGGGGATGGGCACTGAAGCTTTCTTT. Its protein is CASSLWGMGTEAFF. The genes are TRBV18 and TRBJ1-1; TRBD1 is a possible D gene (5 bases). The germline V and J ends were trimmed by 4 bases and 4 bases, with 13 bases remaining between them. Looked up from germline, CDR1 is KGHSH and CDR2 is LQKENI. The CDR3 has 14 residues.

The chain couples TRBV12-3 or TRBV12-4 to TRBJ2-7, with D unresolved. The ends were cut back, 2 bases at V and 2 bases at J, with 13 bases in the middle. The CDR3 consists of 15 residues. CDR3 protein: CASSLKGGIPYEQYF. DNA for the CDR3: TGTGCCAGCAGTTTAAAGGGTGGGATCCCCTACGAGCAGTACTTC.

V is TRBV18 and J is TRBJ2-7; TRBD2 aligns across 8 bases. The germline gives CDR1 KGHSH, CDR2 LQKENI. V gave up 3 bases and J gave up 2 bases; unmatched junction bases: 6. This CDR3 spans 15 amino acids. This CDR3 reads CASSPGSGITYEQYF. The CDR3 bases are TGTGCCAGCTCACCGGGTAGCGGGATAACCTACGAGCAGTACTTC. The complete variable domain, with remaining parts taken from reference TRBV18 and TRBJ2-7, reads NAGVMQNPRHLVRRRGQEARLRCSPMKGHSHVYWYRQLPEEGLKFMVYLQKENIIDESGMPKERFSAEFPKEGPSILRIQQVVRGDSAAYFCASSPGSGITYEQYFGPGTRLTVT.

In this sample, this clonotype turned up a few times. This sequence joins TRBV9 and TRBJ2-2, with no clear D. CDR1 SGDLS and CDR2 YYNGEE come from the germline V gene. This CDR3 spans 15 amino acids. The V and J ends lost 0 bases and 0 bases respectively, with 6 bases between them. The CDR3 DNA reads as TGTGCCAGCAGCGTAGGTCCGACGAACACCGGGGAGCTGTTTTTT. Translation: CASSVGPTNTGELFF.

The chain links TRBV5-1 to TRBJ2-6; D call uncertain. CDR3 size: 16 residues. Trimming left V 0 bases short and J 1 base short, with 8 bases between. Germline CDR1 is SGHRS and CDR2 is YFSETQ. The CDR3 DNA reads TGCGCCAGCAGCTTGGCCGATGGATCTGGGGCCAACGTCCTGACTTTC. Translation gives CASSLADGSGANVLTF.

This clonotype was seen a few times. This chain uses TRBV7-9 with TRBJ2-3, with 12 bases lining up with TRBD2. The CDR3 sequence is 16 residues long. From germline, CDR1 is SEHNR and CDR2 FQNEAQ (reference sequence). Trimming at V came to 5 bases and at J to 3 bases, leaving 6 bases not matched to a gene. The CDR3 DNA reads as TGTGCCAGCAGCCGACTAGCGGGAGCGATGACAGATACGCAGTATTTT. Its protein is CASSRLAGAMTDTQYF.

This clonotype was detected a few times. J is TRBJ2-2 and V is TRBV4-1, with a tentative D call TRBD2 (5 bases). Germline V gives CDR1 MGHRA, CDR2 YSYEKL. The CDR3 has 15 residues. V was clipped by 1 base and J by 3 bases, with 9 bases between them. CDR3 DNA: TGCGCCAGCAGCCAAGTGGAAGCGGACACCGGGGAGCTGTTTTTT. This encodes CASSQVEADTGELFF.

This clonotype came up a few times. V gene TRBV29-1 combines with J gene TRBJ1-5; tentatively, D is TRBD1 (5 bases). The CDR3 has 14 amino acids. The germline V and J ends were trimmed by 6 bases and 5 bases, with 17 bases remaining between them. Germline CDR1 is SQVTM and CDR2 is ANQGSEA. This CDR3 reads CSVQMGGYYQPQHF. CDR3 nucleotides: TGCAGCGTCCAAATGGGGGGGTATTATCAGCCCCAGCATTTT. Based on the CDR3 plus reference TRBV29-1 and TRBJ1-5, the full variable domain is SAVISQKPSRDICQRGTSLTIQCQVDSQVTMMFWYRQQPGQSLTLIATANQGSEATYESGFVIDKFPISRPNLTFSTLTVSNMSPEDSSIYLCSVQMGGYYQPQHFGDGTRLSIL.

The chain joins TRBV29-1 to TRBJ1-1; D unclear. There are 12 residues in the CDR3. Per the germline V gene, CDR1 is SQVTM and CDR2 is ANQGSEA. V was shortened by 3 bases and J by 8 bases, with 13 bases between the two germline ends. DNA for the CDR3: TGCAGCGTTGATCAGGAATCGGGAGAAGCTTTCTTT. Translation gives CSVDQESGEAFF. Looking up the rest from reference TRBV29-1 and TRBJ1-1 gives the full variable domain: SAVISQKPSRDICQRGTSLTIQCQVDSQVTMMFWYRQQPGQSLTLIATANQGSEATYESGFVIDKFPISRPNLTFSTLTVSNMSPEDSSIYLCSVDQESGEAFFGQGTRLTVV.

The chain joins TRBV3-1 to TRBJ2-7; 8 bases match TRBD1. The CDR3 loop spans 19 amino acids. The V gene end was trimmed by 0 bases and the J gene end by 4 bases; junction bases not matched to a gene: 17. CDR1 LGHDT and CDR2 YNNKEL come from the germline V gene (reference sequence). The CDR3 sequence: CASSQDRIWVSGGRYEQYF. Written as DNA, the CDR3 is TGTGCCAGCAGCCAAGATCGGATCTGGGTGTCAGGGGGCCGATACGAGCAGTACTTC.

The chain joins TRBV4-1 to TRBJ1-2; D ambiguous. With 3 bases removed from V and 3 bases from J, the gap between germline ends came to 14 bases. Germline loops: CDR1 MGHRA, CDR2 YSYEKL. CDR3 length equals 15 residues. The CDR3 loop reads CASSHPPRADYGYTF. The CDR3 DNA reads as TGCGCCAGCAGCCACCCTCCTAGGGCTGACTATGGCTACACCTTC.

The chain carries TRBV7-3 and TRBJ2-6; 8 bases agree with TRBD1. Germline trimming cut 5 bases from V and 2 bases from J; bases unmatched to any gene: 5. CDR1 SGHTA and CDR2 FQGTGA come from the germline V gene. The CDR3 length is 16 residues. This chain's CDR3 is CASSPRTGTGANVLTF. The CDR3 coding sequence is TGTGCCAGCAGCCCCCGGACAGGGACTGGGGCCAACGTCCTGACTTTC.

This clonotype was seen only a few times. The gene calls are TRBV7-9 and TRBJ2-5; D gene uncertain. Per germline, CDR1 SEHNR and CDR2 FQNEAQ (reference sequence). There are 13 residues in the CDR3. The V end was cut by 10 bases, the J end by 4 bases, with 16 bases between. The CDR3 DNA sequence: TGTGCCACTTCAACCCTGTTCCCAGAGACCCAGTACTTC. Protein: CATSTLFPETQYF.

The chain employs TRBV5-1 and TRBJ2-2; D ambiguous. The CDR3 spans 15 residues. Trimming took off 0 bases at V and 1 base at J, with 7 bases between the two ends. The V gene's germline CDR1 is SGHRS and CDR2 YFSETQ. In DNA, the CDR3 is TGCGCCAGCAGCTTGGCCAGAATGAACACCGGGGAGCTGTTTTTT. Encoded protein: CASSLARMNTGELFF. The full variable domain, with the rest looked up from reference TRBV5-1 and TRBJ2-2, is KAGVTQTPRYLIKTRGQQVTLSCSPISGHRSVSWYQQTPGQGLQFLFEYFSETQRNKGNFPGRFSGRQFSNSRSEMNVSTLELGDSALYLCASSLARMNTGELFFGEGSRLTVL.

The rearrangement links TRBV18 to TRBJ1-1, with a weak D call TRBD1 (6 bases). Per germline, CDR1 KGHSH and CDR2 LQKENI. Trimming took 3 bases from V and 8 from J, leaving 13 bases between them. The CDR3 runs 13 residues. DNA of the CDR3: TGTGCCAGCTCACCGGGTCAGGACAGAGAAGCTTTCTTT. Amino acids: CASSPGQDREAFF.

This clonotype was seen only a few times. The chain recombines TRBV5-1 with TRBJ2-7, with D uncertain. Trimming cost V 0 bases and J 6 bases, with 16 bases left between them. The CDR3 has 15 residues. CDR1 is SGHRS, CDR2 YFSETQ, per germline. The CDR3 loop reads CASSLDGQPTTEQYF. CDR3 in DNA: TGCGCCAGCAGCTTGGATGGGCAGCCTACTACCGAGCAGTACTTC.

This clonotype has just a few counts. This chain links TRBV24-1 with TRBJ2-1; TRBD2 agrees at 10 bases. CDR1 and CDR2 from the germline V gene are KGHDR and SFDVKD. This CDR3 comprises 14 residues. V gave up 5 bases and J gave up 9 bases; unmatched junction bases: 6. The CDR3 bases are TGTGCCACCAGTGTAAGCGGGAGGGGCGGTGAGCAGTTCTTC. This encodes CATSVSGRGGEQFF.

This clonotype was picked up many times. The gene calls are TRBV10-3 and TRBJ1-5; D is unclear. Germline CDR1 and CDR2: ENHRY and SYGVKD. The CDR3 extends over 15 amino acids. V lost 8 bases to trimming and J lost 0 bases, with 14 bases between them. Written as DNA, the CDR3 is TGTGCCATCTCACCAACTGTTGATAGCAATCAGCCCCAGCATTTT. Its protein product is CAISPTVDSNQPQHF.

This clonotype occurred many times. The chain links TRBV4-1 to TRBJ1-4, with unresolved D. Trimming pared 3 bases from V and 0 bases from J, leaving 11 bases between. CDR3 length equals 16 residues. Germline assignment: CDR1 MGHRA and CDR2 YSYEKL. This chain's CDR3 is CASSQRRDSTNEKLFF. In nucleotides, the CDR3 is TGCGCCAGCAGCCAGAGACGGGATTCAACTAATGAAAAACTGTTTTTT.

This clonotype was seen a handful of times. The rearrangement joins TRBV20-1 to TRBJ2-3; tentative D call: TRBD2 (5 bases). Trimming shortened V by 4 bases and J by 2 bases, and 7 bases separated the two germline ends. CDR1 is DFQATT, CDR2 SNEGSKA, per germline (reference sequence). CDR3 length: 12 amino acids. Here the CDR3 reads CSAIGITDTQYF. The CDR3 DNA reads TGCAGTGCTATCGGGATCACAGATACGCAGTATTTT.

In this sample, this clonotype turned up a few times. CDR3 sequence reads: CASSWAPKAGSYEQYF. The CDR3 nucleotides read TGCGCCAGCAGCTGGGCACCTAAGGCGGGTTCCTACGAGCAGTACTTC. The chain joins TRBV5-1 to TRBJ2-7, with D tentatively TRBD2 (5 bases). Germline CDR1 SGHRS, CDR2 YFSETQ. The CDR3 is 16 residues long. With 3 bases removed from V and 1 base from J, the gap between germline ends came to 17 bases.

This clonotype turned up a few times. DNA of the CDR3: TGCAGTGCTAGAGATCTTAGCGGGAGAGTAAATGAGCAGTTCTTC. It codes for CSARDLSGRVNEQFF. The chain combines TRBV20-1 with TRBJ2-1, with 9 positions matching TRBD2. The V gene's germline CDR1 is DFQATT and CDR2 SNEGSKA (reference sequence). V dropped 0 bases and J dropped 7; count of bases not matched to a gene: 7. The CDR3 has 15 residues.